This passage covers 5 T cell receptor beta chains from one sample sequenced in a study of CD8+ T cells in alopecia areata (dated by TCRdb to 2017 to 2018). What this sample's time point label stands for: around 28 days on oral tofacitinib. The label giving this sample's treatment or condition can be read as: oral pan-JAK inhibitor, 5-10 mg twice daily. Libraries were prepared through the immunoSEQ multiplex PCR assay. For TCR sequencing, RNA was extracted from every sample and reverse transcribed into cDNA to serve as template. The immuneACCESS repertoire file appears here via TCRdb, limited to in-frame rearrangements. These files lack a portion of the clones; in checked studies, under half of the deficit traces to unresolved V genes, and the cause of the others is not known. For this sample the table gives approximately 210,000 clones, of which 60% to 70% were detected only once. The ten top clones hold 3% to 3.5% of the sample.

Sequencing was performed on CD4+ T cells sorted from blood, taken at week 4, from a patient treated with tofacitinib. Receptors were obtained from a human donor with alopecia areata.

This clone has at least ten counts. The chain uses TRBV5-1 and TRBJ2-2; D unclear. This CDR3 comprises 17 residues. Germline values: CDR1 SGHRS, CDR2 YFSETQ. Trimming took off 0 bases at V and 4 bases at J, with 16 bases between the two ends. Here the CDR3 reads CASSLAVAEPFTGELFF. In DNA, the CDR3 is TGCGCCAGCAGCTTGGCCGTCGCCGAGCCATTCACCGGGGAGCTGTTTTTT.

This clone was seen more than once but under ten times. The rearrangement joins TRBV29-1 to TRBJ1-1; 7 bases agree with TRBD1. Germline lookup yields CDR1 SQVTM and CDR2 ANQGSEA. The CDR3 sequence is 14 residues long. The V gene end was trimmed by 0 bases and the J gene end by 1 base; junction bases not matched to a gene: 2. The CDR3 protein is CSVEDGTANTEAFF. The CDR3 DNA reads TGCAGCGTTGAAGACGGGACAGCGAACACTGAAGCTTTCTTT.

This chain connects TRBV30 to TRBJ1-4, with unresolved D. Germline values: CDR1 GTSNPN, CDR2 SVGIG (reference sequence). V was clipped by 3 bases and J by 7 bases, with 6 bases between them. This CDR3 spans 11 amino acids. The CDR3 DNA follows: TGTGCCTGGAGCTCCCTTGAAAAACTGTTTTTT. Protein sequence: CAWSSLEKLFF.

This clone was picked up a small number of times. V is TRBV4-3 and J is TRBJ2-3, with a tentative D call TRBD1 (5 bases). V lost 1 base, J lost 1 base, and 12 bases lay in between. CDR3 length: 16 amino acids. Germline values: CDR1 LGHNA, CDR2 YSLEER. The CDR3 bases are TGCGCCAGCAGCCAAGGGGGCCGCCTAGGCACAGATACGCAGTATTTT. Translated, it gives CASSQGGRLGTDTQYF.

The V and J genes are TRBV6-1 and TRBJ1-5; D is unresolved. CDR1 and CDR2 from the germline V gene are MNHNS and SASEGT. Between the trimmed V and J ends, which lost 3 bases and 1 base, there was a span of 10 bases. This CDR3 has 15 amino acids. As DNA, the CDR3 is TGTGCCAGCAGTGATTTAGCAAACAGCAATCAGCCCCAGCATTTT. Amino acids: CASSDLANSNQPQHF.